Following are 14 T cell receptor beta chains from one sample sequenced in a study of cytomegalovirus exposure and HLA in healthy donors. With 60 Vbeta and 13 Jbeta primers, the PCR was carried out. Using immunoSEQ multiplex PCR, the repertoire was profiled, and TCRdb retains in-frame clones only, with some absent. Of approximately 150,000 clones in the sample, approximately 84% were seen once. The sample consisted of PBMCs. The receptor source for this set is a woman aged 55-75 years in good health and CMV-seropositive.

The chain combines TRBV19 with TRBJ2-5; D not certain. Germline CDR1 and CDR2: LNHDA and SQIVND (reference sequence). This CDR3 has 14 residues. The ends were cut back, 1 base at V and 1 base at J, with 7 bases in the middle. CDR3 nucleotides: TGTGCCAGTAGTATAGGTTCAGGCCAAGAGACCCAGTACTTC. Amino acids: CASSIGSGQETQYF.

The V gene is TRBV29-1, the J gene TRBJ2-2; D uncertain. Trimming left V 3 bases short and J 4 bases short, with 9 bases between. Germline assignment: CDR1 SQVTM and CDR2 ANQGSEA. This CDR3 comprises 13 residues. This chain's CDR3 is CSVDGQTTGELFF. The CDR3 bases are TGCAGCGTTGATGGGCAGACCACCGGGGAGCTGTTTTTT.

J is TRBJ1-4 and V is TRBV9; 12 bases are shared with TRBD1. V trimming: 4 bases; J trimming: 4 bases; junction bases outside the gene matches: 8. The CDR3 covers 17 residues. Germline V gene lookup returns CDR1 SGDLS and CDR2 YYNGEE. CDR3: CASSPPGQGAFNEKLFF. The CDR3 bases are TGTGCCAGCAGCCCCCCGGGACAGGGGGCTTTTAATGAAAAACTGTTTTTT. The entire variable domain, with the rest obtained from reference TRBV9 and TRBJ1-4, is as follows: DSGVTQTPKHLITATGQRVTLRCSPRSGDLSVYWYQQSLDQGLQFLIQYYNGEERAKGNILERFSAQQFPDLHSELNLSSLELGDSALYFCASSPPGQGAFNEKLFFGSGTQLSVL.

The chain uses TRBV11-3 and TRBJ2-3, with TRBD2 matching 7 bases. The CDR3 covers 18 residues. From germline, CDR1 is SGHNT and CDR2 YENEEA. V dropped 5 bases and J dropped 1; count of bases not matched to a gene: 15. The CDR3 sequence is CASSPRLAGQFGTDTQYF. The CDR3, as DNA: TGTGCCAGCAGCCCCCGGTTAGCGGGTCAATTTGGCACAGATACGCAGTATTTT.

This sequence joins TRBV9 and TRBJ2-2, with TRBD1 as a possible D gene (7 bases). V lost 7 bases, J lost 6 bases, and 16 bases lay in between. CDR1 and CDR2 from the germline V gene are SGDLS and YYNGEE. This CDR3 region has 14 residues. The CDR3: CASSGQGGPGELFF. The DNA for the CDR3 is TGTGCCAGCTCGGGGCAGGGGGGACCCGGGGAGCTGTTTTTT.

This clone was observed once. V usage is TRBV5-1 and J usage is TRBJ2-1, with no clear D. The V end lost 0 bases, the J end lost 4 bases, and 17 bases lay between the germline ends. CDR3 length equals 17 residues. Germline V gene lookup returns CDR1 SGHRS and CDR2 YFSETQ. CDR3 in DNA: TGCGCCAGCAGCTTGGTTGCGGCTCCAAACCGGTACAATGAGCAGTTCTTC. Amino acids: CASSLVAAPNRYNEQFF.

This clone was counted only a few times. The chain joins TRBV5-6 to TRBJ2-1; D is possibly TRBD2 (6 bases). Trimming removed 4 bases from V and 0 bases from J, with 14 bases in between. CDR3 length: 16 amino acids. Germline values: CDR1 SGHDT, CDR2 YYEEEE. The CDR3 here is CASSPGDSDSYNEQFF. The CDR3 coding sequence is TGTGCCAGCAGCCCGGGGGACTCAGACTCCTACAATGAGCAGTTCTTC. The full variable domain, with the rest looked up from reference TRBV5-6 and TRBJ2-1, is DAGVTQSPTHLIKTRGQQVTLRCSPKSGHDTVSWYQQALGQGPQFIFQYYEEEERQRGNFPDRFSGHQFPNYSSELNVNALLLGDSALYLCASSPGDSDSYNEQFFGPGTRLTVL.

J is TRBJ2-1 and V is TRBV7-2; D remains ambiguous. Between the trimmed V and J ends, which lost 0 bases and 7 bases, there was a span of 7 bases. The CDR3 extends over 13 amino acids. Germline V lookup: CDR1 SGHTA, CDR2 FQGNSA. CDR3 in DNA: TGTGCCAGCAGCTTAGCCCTAGTTAATGAGCAGTTCTTC. The encoded protein is CASSLALVNEQFF.

This rearrangement joins TRBV6-5 to TRBJ2-2; possible D gene TRBD2, 6 bases. The CDR3 extends over 12 amino acids. V was pared by 8 bases and J by 6 bases, with 10 bases between. Germline loops: CDR1 MNHEY, CDR2 SVGAGI. The CDR3 DNA is TGTGCCAGCCTCCGGGAGTCCGGGGAGCTGTTTTTT. As protein: CASLRESGELFF.

V usage is TRBV7-2 and J usage is TRBJ2-5, with TRBD2 matching over 10 bases. Unmatched junction bases numbered 10, after V lost 5 bases and J lost 7 bases. CDR3 length equals 15 residues. The germline V gene has CDR1 SGHTA and CDR2 FQGNSA. Here the CDR3 reads CASSPATSGAGTQYF. The DNA for the CDR3 is TGTGCCAGCAGCCCGGCTACTAGCGGGGCAGGGACCCAGTACTTC.

The genes are TRBV7-9 and TRBJ2-3; a possible D gene is TRBD2 (5 bases). The CDR3 has 13 amino acids. V gave up 1 base and J gave up 6 bases, with 8 bases separating them. CDR1 and CDR2 (germline): SEHNR, FQNEAQ (reference sequence). Here the CDR3 DNA reads TGTGCCAGCAGCTTAGGAGGGTCCGATACGCAGTATTTT. Translated, it gives CASSLGGSDTQYF.

This chain links TRBV28 with TRBJ2-7; 12 bases agree with TRBD2. The CDR3 is made up of 17 amino acids. Germline V CDR1 and CDR2: MDHEN, SYDVKM. With V trimmed by 3 bases and J by 4 bases, 10 bases remained unmatched. This chain's CDR3 is CASSFLAGGIWGYEQYF. The CDR3 nucleotides are TGTGCCAGCAGTTTCCTAGCGGGAGGGATTTGGGGTTACGAGCAGTACTTC.

Only one count was recorded for this clone. The rearrangement joins TRBV19 to TRBJ1-5; TRBD1 might be the D (5 bases). This CDR3 contains 14 residues. V lost 3 bases, J lost 4 bases, and 10 bases lay in between. The germline V gene has CDR1 LNHDA and CDR2 SQIVND (reference sequence). CDR3 DNA: TGTGCCAGTAGTATCGACAGTAGGAATCAGCCCCAGCATTTT. This encodes CASSIDSRNQPQHF. The full variable domain, in which reference TRBV19 and TRBJ1-5 provide the parts outside the CDR3, is DGGITQSPKYLFRKEGQNVTLSCEQNLNHDAMYWYRQDPGQGLRLIYYSQIVNDFQKGDIAEGYSVSREKKESFPLTVTSAQKNPTAFYLCASSIDSRNQPQHFGDGTRLSIL.

The rearrangement uses TRBV11-3 and TRBJ1-2, with a possible D match to TRBD1 (6 bases). Germline CDR1 reads SGHNT; CDR2 reads YENEEA. CDR3 length: 17 amino acids. V dropped 4 bases and J dropped 5 bases, with 23 bases sitting between them. Here the CDR3 DNA reads TGTGCCAGCAGCTCAGCTAAAGGTACAGGGAAGGAATATGGCTACACCTTC. Its protein product is CASSSAKGTGKEYGYTF.